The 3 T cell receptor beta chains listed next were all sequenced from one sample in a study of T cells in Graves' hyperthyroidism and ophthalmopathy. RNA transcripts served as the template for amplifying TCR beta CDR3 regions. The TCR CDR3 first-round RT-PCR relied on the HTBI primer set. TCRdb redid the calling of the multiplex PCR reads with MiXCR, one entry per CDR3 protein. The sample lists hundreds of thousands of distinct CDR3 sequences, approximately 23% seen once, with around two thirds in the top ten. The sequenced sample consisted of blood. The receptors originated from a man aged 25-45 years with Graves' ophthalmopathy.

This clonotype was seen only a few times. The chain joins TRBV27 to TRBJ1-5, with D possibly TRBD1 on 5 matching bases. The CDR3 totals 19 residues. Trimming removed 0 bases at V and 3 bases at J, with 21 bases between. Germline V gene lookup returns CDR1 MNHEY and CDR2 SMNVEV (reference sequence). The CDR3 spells CASSLSISQAPGANQPQHF. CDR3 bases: TGTGCCAGCAGTTTATCGATATCACAGGCCCCTGGGGCCAATCAGCCCCAGCATTTT.

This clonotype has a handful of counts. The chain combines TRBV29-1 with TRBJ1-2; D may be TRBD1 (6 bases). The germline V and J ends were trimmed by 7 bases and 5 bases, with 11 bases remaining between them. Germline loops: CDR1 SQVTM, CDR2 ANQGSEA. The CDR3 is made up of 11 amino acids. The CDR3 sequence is CSGRTAYGYTF. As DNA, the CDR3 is TGCAGCGGCCGGACAGCATATGGCTACACCTTC.

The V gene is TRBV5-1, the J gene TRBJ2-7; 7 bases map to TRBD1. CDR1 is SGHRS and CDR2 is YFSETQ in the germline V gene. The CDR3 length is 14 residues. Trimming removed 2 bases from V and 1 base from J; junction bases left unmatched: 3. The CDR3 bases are TGCGCCAGCAGCTTAGGGGACAGATCCTACGAGCAGTACTTC. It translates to CASSLGDRSYEQYF.